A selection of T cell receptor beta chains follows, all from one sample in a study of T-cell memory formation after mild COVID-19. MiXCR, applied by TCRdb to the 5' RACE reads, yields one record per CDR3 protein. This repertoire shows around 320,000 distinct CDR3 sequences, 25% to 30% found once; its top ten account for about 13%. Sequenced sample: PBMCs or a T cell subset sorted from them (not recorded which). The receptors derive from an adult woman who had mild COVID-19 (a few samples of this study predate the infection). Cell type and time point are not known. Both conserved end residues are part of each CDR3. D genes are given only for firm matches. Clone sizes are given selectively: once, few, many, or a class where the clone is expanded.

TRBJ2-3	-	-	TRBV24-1	TGTGCCACCAGTGATCGTTGGTACGGAGATACGCAGTATTTT	CATSDRWYGDTQYF
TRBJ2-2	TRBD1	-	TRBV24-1	TGTGCCACCAGTTCAGGACAGGGATCGGGGAACACCGGGGAGCTGTTTTTT	CATSSGQGSGNTGELFF
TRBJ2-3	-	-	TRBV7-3	TGTGCCAGCAGCTTTTATAGCGGAGATACGCAGTATTTT	CASSFYSGDTQYF
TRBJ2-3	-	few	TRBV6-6	TGTGCCAGTTGCCTCTCGGGTAGTGCAGATACGCAGTATTTT	CASCLSGSADTQYF
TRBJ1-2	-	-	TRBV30	TGTGCCTGGAGTGTACCGGGAGGCTACACCTTC	CAWSVPGGYTF
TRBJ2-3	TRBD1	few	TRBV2	TGTGCCAGCAGTGAACAGGGACAGGGGACAGATACGCAGTATTTT	CASSEQGQGTDTQYF
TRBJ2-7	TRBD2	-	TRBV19	TGTGCCAGTAGTTTCGGCGGAAGCGGGACCTACGAGCAGTACTTC	CASSFGGSGTYEQYF
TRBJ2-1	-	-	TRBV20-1	TGCAGTGCTAGAGATCGCTCGACAGTCTCCTACAATGAGCAGTTCTTC	CSARDRSTVSYNEQFF
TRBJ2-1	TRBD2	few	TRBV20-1	TGCAGTGCTAGAAATCGGGGCGGACTAGCGGTAAGCGATGAGCAGTTCTTC	CSARNRGGLAVSDEQFF
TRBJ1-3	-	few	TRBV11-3	TGTGCCAGCAGCTACAGGGCACCCGGCTCTGGAAACACCATATATTTT	CASSYRAPGSGNTIYF
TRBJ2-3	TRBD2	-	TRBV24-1	TGTGCCACCAGTCCAAGCGGGGACAGCACAGATACGCAGTATTTT	CATSPSGDSTDTQYF
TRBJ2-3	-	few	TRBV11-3	TGTGCCAGCAGCTTACATTTTGGAGATACGCAGTATTTT	CASSLHFGDTQYF
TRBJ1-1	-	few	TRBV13	TGTGCCAGCAGCTTAAGGCTGAACACTGAAGCTTTCTTT	CASSLRLNTEAFF
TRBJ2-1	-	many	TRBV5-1	TGCGCCAGCAGCTTGGGGCAGTACTACAATGAGCAGTTCTTC	CASSLGQYYNEQFF
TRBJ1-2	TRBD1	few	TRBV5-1	TGCGCCAGCAGCTCACCGGGGGACAGGGCCTATGGCTACACCTTC	CASSSPGDRAYGYTF
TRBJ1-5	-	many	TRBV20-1	TGCAGTGCTCCCGCGCAGGGGCCGAAGCAGCCCCAGCATTTT	CSAPAQGPKQPQHF
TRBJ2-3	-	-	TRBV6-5	TGTGCCAGCAGTTACGATAGGGGCCCTACAGATACGCAGTATTTT	CASSYDRGPTDTQYF
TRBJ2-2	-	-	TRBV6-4	TGTGCCAGCTCAGGGTCCTCCGGGGAGCTGTTTTTT	CASSGSSGELFF
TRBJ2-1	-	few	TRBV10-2	TGCGCCAGCAGTTTCCTGGATGAGCAGTTCTTC	CASSFLDEQFF
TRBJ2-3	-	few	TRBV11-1	TGTGCCAGCAGCTTGTATGGGGTAGATACGCAGTATTTT	CASSLYGVDTQYF
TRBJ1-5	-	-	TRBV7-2	TGTGCCAGCAGCTTAGAGATCGGGGGAAATCAGCCCCAGCATTTT	CASSLEIGGNQPQHF
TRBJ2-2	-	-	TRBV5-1	TGCGCCAGCAGCCGGACTGCGGACACCGGGGAGCTGTTTTTT	CASSRTADTGELFF
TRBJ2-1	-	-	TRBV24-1	TGTGCCACCAGTGATGAACAGGGTGCCGAGCAGTTCTTC	CATSDEQGAEQFF
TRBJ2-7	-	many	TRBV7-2	TGTGCCAGCAGCTCAGGGGGGGTTTTTTACGAGCAGTACTTC	CASSSGGVFYEQYF
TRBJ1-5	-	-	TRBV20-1	TGCAGTGCCCCCCACGGGGGTATTGGCAATCAGCCCCAGCATTTT	CSAPHGGIGNQPQHF
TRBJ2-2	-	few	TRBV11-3	TGTGCCAGCAGCAACCAGGGGGGGTCCGGGGAGCTGTTTTTT	CASSNQGGSGELFF
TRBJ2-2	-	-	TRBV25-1	TGTGCCAGCGGGGGTTCCGGGGAGCTGTTTTTT	CASGGSGELFF
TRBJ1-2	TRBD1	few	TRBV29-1	TGCAGCGCTTTGACAGGGAAAAACTATGGCTACACCTTC	CSALTGKNYGYTF
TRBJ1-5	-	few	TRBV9	TGTGCCAGCAGCCCCGGACCCGGACCGGGCAATCAGCCCCAGCATTTT	CASSPGPGPGNQPQHF
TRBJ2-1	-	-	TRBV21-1	TGTGCCAGCCTAGGAGGGACGAATGAGCAGTTCTTC	CASLGGTNEQFF
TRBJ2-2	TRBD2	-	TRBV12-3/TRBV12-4	TGTGCCAGCAGTATCAGACTAGCGGGAGTCACCGGGGAGCTGTTTTTT	CASSIRLAGVTGELFF
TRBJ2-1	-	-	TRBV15	TGTGCCACCCGACTAGGAGTCCGGTCCTCCTACAATGAGCAGTTCTTC	CATRLGVRSSYNEQFF
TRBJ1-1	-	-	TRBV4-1	TGCGCCAGCAGCCAAGATCGGGCCCCCAACACTGAAGCTTTCTTT	CASSQDRAPNTEAFF
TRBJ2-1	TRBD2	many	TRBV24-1	TGTGCCACCAGTGATTTGCCCCCGGGACTAGCGGGAGGGAATGAGCAGTTCTTC	CATSDLPPGLAGGNEQFF
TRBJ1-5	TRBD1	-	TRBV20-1	TGCAGTACAGACAGGGGGCTAAACGCGGGTCAGCCCCAGCATTTT	CSTDRGLNAGQPQHF
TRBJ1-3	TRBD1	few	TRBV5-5	TGTGCCAGCAGCGAACGGGACCTGGGACAGGGAGGAAACACCATATATTTT	CASSERDLGQGGNTIYF
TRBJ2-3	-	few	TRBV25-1	TGTGCCAGCAGTCCAGGCGCGGGGTTCACAGATACGCAGTATTTT	CASSPGAGFTDTQYF
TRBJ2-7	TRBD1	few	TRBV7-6	TGTGCCAGCAGCTTACCGGGACAGGAATCTTACGAGCAGTACTTC	CASSLPGQESYEQYF
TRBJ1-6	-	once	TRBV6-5	TGTGCCAGCAGTTACTGGGGGGCGCTGGGGAACTCCTATAATTCACCCCTCCACTTT	CASSYWGALGNSYNSPLHF
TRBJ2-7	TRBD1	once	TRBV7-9	TGTGCCAGCAGCCTTGGGACAGGGAAATACGAGCAGTACTTC	CASSLGTGKYEQYF
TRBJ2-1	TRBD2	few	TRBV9	TGTGCCAGCAGCAAACCCGGACTAGCGGGAGCCCATGAGCAGTTCTTC	CASSKPGLAGAHEQFF
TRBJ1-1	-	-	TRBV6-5	TGTGCCAGCAAGATGGGGGGTACTGAAGCTTTCTTT	CASKMGGTEAFF